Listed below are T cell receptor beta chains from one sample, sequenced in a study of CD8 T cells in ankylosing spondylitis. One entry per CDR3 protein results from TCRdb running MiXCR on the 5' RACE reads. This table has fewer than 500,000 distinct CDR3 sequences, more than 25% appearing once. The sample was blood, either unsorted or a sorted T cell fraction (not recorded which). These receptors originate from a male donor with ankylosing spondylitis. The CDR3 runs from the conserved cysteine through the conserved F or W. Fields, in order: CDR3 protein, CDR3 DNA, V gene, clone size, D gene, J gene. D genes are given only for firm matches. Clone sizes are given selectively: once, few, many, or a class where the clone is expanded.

CASSFSRVGGYEQYF | TGTGCCAGCAGCTTTTCCAGGGTGGGGGGATACGAGCAGTACTTC | TRBV11-2 | - | - | TRBJ2-7
CASSPRQGWRTGELFF | TGTGCCAGCAGTCCTAGACAGGGGTGGCGCACCGGGGAGCTGTTTTTT | TRBV27 | - | TRBD1 | TRBJ2-2
CASSPRRQAGGYTF | TGTGCCAGCAGTCCGCGCCGACAGGCCGGTGGCTACACCTTC | TRBV12-3/TRBV12-4 | - | - | TRBJ1-2
CASSQETSVLYNEQFF | TGTGCCAGCAGCCAAGAAACTAGCGTCCTATACAATGAGCAGTTCTTC | TRBV4-2 | few | TRBD2 | TRBJ2-1
CAISSGTANTGELFF | TGTGCCATCAGCTCCGGGACGGCGAACACCGGGGAGCTGTTTTTT | TRBV10-3 | - | - | TRBJ2-2
CASSVQAPDTQYF | TGTGCCAGCAGCGTGCAGGCCCCAGATACGCAGTATTTT | TRBV5-5 | few | - | TRBJ2-3
CATSTTSASEQFF | TGTGCCACCAGTACGACTAGCGCGTCTGAGCAGTTCTTC | TRBV24-1 | - | TRBD2 | TRBJ2-1
CASSEAGIRTGELFF | TGTGCCAGCAGTGAAGCCGGGATCCGTACCGGGGAGCTGTTTTTT | TRBV6-1 | - | - | TRBJ2-2
CASSPGQLSMYYEQYF | TGTGCCAGCAGTCCGGGACAGCTATCAATGTACTACGAGCAGTACTTC | TRBV6-1 | - | TRBD1 | TRBJ2-7
CSATPKAVYNEQFF | TGCAGTGCGACTCCCAAGGCTGTTTACAATGAGCAGTTCTTC | TRBV20-1 | - | - | TRBJ2-1
CASSQDDFTEAFF | TGTGCCAGCAGCCAAGATGATTTCACTGAAGCTTTCTTT | TRBV3-1 | few | - | TRBJ1-1
CSASHRTSGIGGIQYF | TGCAGTGCTAGTCACCGGACTAGCGGGATCGGGGGCATTCAGTACTTC | TRBV20-1 | - | TRBD2 | TRBJ2-4
CASSPVLNEQFF | TGTGCCAGCAGCCCCGTGTTGAATGAGCAGTTCTTC | TRBV7-8 | - | - | TRBJ2-1
CASSSGTGSTGELFF | TGCGCCAGCAGCTCCGGGACAGGGAGCACCGGGGAGCTGTTTTTT | TRBV5-1 | few | TRBD1 | TRBJ2-2
CASSQRGYNSPLHF | TGTGCCAGCAGCCAACGAGGGTATAATTCACCCCTCCACTTT | TRBV3-1 | - | - | TRBJ1-6
CASSSSGSGGTEAFF | TGTGCCAGCAGCTCTAGCGGGTCAGGAGGCACTGAAGCTTTCTTT | TRBV7-2 | - | - | TRBJ1-1
CSARGGTGGVYGYTF | TGCAGTGCTAGAGGAGGGACGGGGGGTGTCTATGGCTACACCTTC | TRBV20-1 | many | - | TRBJ1-2
CASSATITNTEAFF | TGCGCCAGCAGCGCAACAATCACGAACACTGAAGCTTTCTTT | TRBV5-1 | - | - | TRBJ1-1
CASSSRTGENIQYF | TGCGCCAGCAGCTCGAGGACAGGGGAAAACATTCAGTACTTC | TRBV5-1 | - | TRBD1 | TRBJ2-4
CASSLEWGSDQPQHF | TGTGCCAGCAGCTTAGAATGGGGGTCGGATCAGCCCCAGCATTTT | TRBV7-2 | - | - | TRBJ1-5
CAILSGNIQYF | TGTGCCATCCTGTCTGGGAACATTCAGTACTTC | TRBV7-8 | - | - | TRBJ2-4
CASSLEGGRNTGELFF | TGTGCCAGCAGCTTAGAGGGCGGGAGGAACACCGGGGAGCTGTTTTTT | TRBV5-1 | many | TRBD2 | TRBJ2-2
CASSLAASSGNTIYF | TGCGCCAGCAGCTTGGCGGCGAGCTCTGGAAACACCATATATTTT | TRBV5-1 | - | - | TRBJ1-3
CASSQMPVPGTGELFF | TGTGCCAGCAGCCAAATGCCCGTCCCGGGCACCGGGGAGCTGTTTTTT | TRBV3-1 | - | - | TRBJ2-2
CASSLAGAGTYNEQFF | TGTGCCAGCAGCTTAGCGGGCGCGGGAACCTACAATGAGCAGTTCTTC | TRBV7-7 | - | - | TRBJ2-1
CASSAGQGTWNEQFF | TGTGCCAGCAGTGCGGGACAGGGTACGTGGAATGAGCAGTTCTTC | TRBV25-1 | once | TRBD1 | TRBJ2-1
CASSLGGFFNYGYTF | TGTGCCAGCAGCTTGGGGGGCTTCTTTAACTATGGCTACACCTTC | TRBV5-5 | few | - | TRBJ1-2
CASSLDPSNTEAFF | TGCGCCAGCAGTTTGGACCCTTCGAACACTGAAGCTTTCTTT | TRBV5-1 | once | - | TRBJ1-1
CASSPAAPRNIQYF | TGTGCCAGCAGCCCCGCGGCCCCCAGGAACATTCAGTACTTC | TRBV7-2 | - | - | TRBJ2-4
CASDFLAGYEQYF | TGTGCCAGCGACTTCCTAGCGGGCTACGAGCAGTACTTC | TRBV11-2 | - | TRBD2 | TRBJ2-7
CASSLQGFEQFF | TGTGCCAGCAGTCTACAGGGGTTCGAGCAGTTCTTC | TRBV5-6 | - | TRBD1 | TRBJ2-1
CASSVSGDLNTEAFF | TGTGCCAGCAGCGTAAGCGGGGATCTGAACACTGAAGCTTTCTTT | TRBV9 | few | - | TRBJ1-1
CSAIVASGANVLTF | TGCAGTGCTATCGTGGCCTCTGGGGCCAACGTCCTGACTTTC | TRBV20-1 | few | - | TRBJ2-6
CSARDGTSGLFGDTQYF | TGCAGTGCTAGAGATGGTACTAGCGGTCTATTCGGAGATACGCAGTATTTT | TRBV20-1 | - | TRBD2 | TRBJ2-3
CASRELAGSSNEQFF | TGTGCCAGCAGAGAACTAGCGGGCTCCTCCAATGAGCAGTTCTTC | TRBV3-1 | - | TRBD2 | TRBJ2-1
CASSRASSTDTQYF | TGCGCCAGCAGCCGGGCTAGCAGCACAGATACGCAGTATTTT | TRBV5-1 | few | - | TRBJ2-3
CASSQGQGGVSWANYGYTF | TGCGCCAGCAGCCAGGGACAGGGAGGCGTATCCTGGGCTAACTATGGCTACACCTTC | TRBV5-1 | few | TRBD1 | TRBJ1-2
CASSRLGTYQETQYF | TGTGCCAGCTCACGTCTGGGGACGTACCAAGAGACCCAGTACTTC | TRBV18 | few | - | TRBJ2-5
CSVEASGATNEQFF | TGCAGCGTTGAAGCAAGCGGGGCTACTAATGAGCAGTTCTTC | TRBV29-1 | - | TRBD2 | TRBJ2-1
CASSLFSSGNTEAFF | TGTGCCAGCAGCTTATTTAGCTCAGGGAACACTGAAGCTTTCTTT | TRBV11-2 | once | - | TRBJ1-1
CASSWQGRGTDTQYF | TGTGCCAGCAGCTGGCAGGGGCGGGGGACAGATACGCAGTATTTT | TRBV7-8 | few | - | TRBJ2-3
CASKFGGNYGYTF | TGTGCCAGCAAGTTTGGGGGGAACTATGGCTACACCTTC | TRBV12-3/TRBV12-4 | - | - | TRBJ1-2
CASSQDRGLGTEAFF | TGCGCCAGCAGCCAAGATCGCGGGTTGGGCACTGAAGCTTTCTTT | TRBV4-1 | - | - | TRBJ1-1
CSVGDRGQPQHF | TGCAGCGTGGGGGACAGGGGGCAGCCCCAGCATTTT | TRBV29-1 | - | TRBD1 | TRBJ1-5
CASIDLAGGPGETQYF | TGTGCCAGCATCGATCTAGCGGGAGGGCCCGGGGAGACCCAGTACTTC | TRBV3-1 | - | TRBD2 | TRBJ2-5
CASSLEVETYNEQFF | TGCGCCAGCAGCTTGGAAGTTGAGACATACAATGAGCAGTTCTTC | TRBV5-1 | - | - | TRBJ2-1
CASTPGQGNTEAFF | TGTGCCAGCACCCCGGGACAGGGGAACACTGAAGCTTTCTTT | TRBV12-3/TRBV12-4 | many | TRBD1 | TRBJ1-1
CASSFGGDTDTQYF | TGCGCCAGCAGCTTCGGCGGCGACACAGATACGCAGTATTTT | TRBV5-1 | few | - | TRBJ2-3
CASSFSGTSNTGELFF | TGTGCCAGCAGCTTCTCCGGGACATCGAACACCGGGGAGCTGTTTTTT | TRBV7-8 | few | - | TRBJ2-2
CASSGGGAETQYF | TGTGCCAGCAGCGGAGGAGGGGCCGAGACCCAGTACTTC | TRBV27 | few | - | TRBJ2-5
CASSPDGRVQPQHF | TGCGCCAGCAGCCCGGACGGTCGTGTTCAACCCCAGCATTTT | TRBV5-1 | few | - | TRBJ1-5